In its sample, the clone carrying this TCR beta chain was seen once. Antigen unknown. PCR primers comprised 60 Vbeta and 13 Jbeta primers. The method was immunoSEQ multiplex PCR; TCRdb's version includes in-frame clones alone and lacks a portion of them. This repertoire shows roughly 200,000 clones, roughly 74% found once; its top ten account for roughly 3%. The sample is drawn from a study of cytomegalovirus exposure and HLA in healthy donors. Background on the study: Around 77 million unique TCRs from HLA-typed donors made up an early data release.

Study observations and caveats: Listed as cytomegalovirus-associated were 150 or so TCR beta chains.

The length of the CDR3 is 15 residues. Deletions cut 0 bases from V and 0 bases from J, with 6 bases between. CDR1 MNHEY and CDR2 SMNVEV come from the germline V gene (reference sequence). V is TRBV27 and J is TRBJ2-1; D call uncertain. Material: PBMCs. The TCR was taken from a female donor in good health and CMV-seronegative. The CDR3 spells CASSLSPSSYNEQFF. The CDR3 nucleotides read TGTGCCAGCAGTTTATCTCCCAGCTCCTACAATGAGCAGTTCTTC.